The 9 T cell receptor beta chains reported below all come from one sample, sequenced in a study of shared clonotypes between healthy human individuals. Some clones are missing from TCRdb's copy, which holds only in-frame ones; the method was immunoSEQ multiplex PCR. Counted here are a few million clones, more than 85% occurring once; the ten biggest clones make up about 0.37%. Sequencing was performed on naive CD4+ T cells from PBMCs. Subset defined: CD45RA+ positively selected. These receptors all stem from a man younger than 35 in good health. Some clones in this sample may be carry-over from other donors' samples.

The genes are TRBV19 and TRBJ2-5; perhaps D is TRBD1 or TRBD2 (5 bases each). This CDR3 contains 16 residues. The germline V and J ends were trimmed by 2 bases and 7 bases, with 20 bases remaining between them. Germline CDR1 LNHDA, CDR2 SQIVND (reference sequence). CDR3: CASSILSGDRKGTQYF. CDR3 coding DNA: TGTGCCAGTAGTATACTGTCCGGGGACCGCAAGGGGACCCAGTACTTC.

The J gene is TRBJ2-5, the V gene TRBV2; 9 nucleotides agree with TRBD1. V trimming: 7 bases; J trimming: 4 bases; junction bases outside the gene matches: 7. This CDR3 has 14 amino acids. Germline V CDR1 and CDR2: SNHLY, FYNNEI. The chain's CDR3 is CASTGDRALETQYF. The CDR3 nucleotides are TGTGCCAGCACAGGGGACAGGGCATTAGAGACCCAGTACTTC.

The chain uses TRBV25-1 and TRBJ2-2, with TRBD2 identical over 12 bases. The germline V gene has CDR1 MGHDK and CDR2 SYGVNS. CDR3 length: 16 residues. J gave up 0 bases and V 4 bases, and 0 bases lay outside the gene matches. In nucleotides, the CDR3 is TGTGCCAGCAGTGGGACTAGCGGGGCGAACACCGGGGAGCTGTTTTTT. This encodes CASSGTSGANTGELFF.

V is TRBV10-2 and J is TRBJ2-1; TRBD2 might be the D (7 bases). V was clipped by 6 bases and J by 10 bases, with 13 bases between them. The V gene's germline CDR1 is WSHSY and CDR2 SAAADI. CDR3 length equals 12 residues. In DNA form, the CDR3 reads TGCGCCAGCAGATGGAGGGGGGGGGAGCAGTTCTTC. This translates into CASRWRGGEQFF.

The sample holds one count of this clone. The rearrangement links TRBV6-6 to TRBJ2-1, with 11 nucleotides matching TRBD2. V shed 4 bases, J shed 2 bases, and the junction held 4 bases outside the gene matches. There are 16 residues in the CDR3. Germline CDR1 MNHNY, CDR2 SVGAGI (reference sequence). CDR3 in DNA: TGTGCCAGCAGTTCCGAACTAGCGGGGGCCTACAATGAGCAGTTCTTC. This gives the protein CASSSELAGAYNEQFF.

The V gene is TRBV29-1, the J gene TRBJ2-3; 9 nucleotides align to TRBD1. Trimming at V came to 3 bases and at J to 3 bases, leaving 10 bases not matched to a gene. The CDR3 spans 16 residues. Per the germline V gene, CDR1 is SQVTM and CDR2 is ANQGSEA. The CDR3, as DNA: TGCAGCGTTGAGGGAGGACCGGGACAGGGTACAGATACGCAGTATTTT. This encodes CSVEGGPGQGTDTQYF.

The J gene is TRBJ2-5, the V gene TRBV4-1; D unresolved. The CDR3 is 15 residues long. Between the trimmed V and J ends, which lost 2 bases and 7 bases, there was a span of 17 bases. The germline V gene encodes CDR1 MGHRA and CDR2 YSYEKL. The CDR3 loop is CASSQPSQALGTQYF. The CDR3 DNA reads TGCGCCAGCAGCCAACCCTCGCAGGCCCTAGGGACCCAGTACTTC.

V is TRBV28 and J is TRBJ2-6; D call uncertain. The germline gives CDR1 MDHEN, CDR2 SYDVKM. The CDR3 runs to 14 residues. Trimming cost V 7 bases and J 4 bases, with 11 bases left between them. In DNA form, the CDR3 reads TGTGCCAGCAAGGGTGGGTCCGGGGCCAACGTCCTGACTTTC. It specifies CASKGGSGANVLTF.

V gene TRBV5-4 combines with J gene TRBJ2-1; the D call may be TRBD1 or TRBD2 (5 bases each). The V gene lost 4 bases and the J gene lost 4 bases, with 21 bases spanning the gap. The CDR3 sequence is 17 residues long. CDR1 and CDR2 from the germline V gene are SGHNT and YYREEE (reference sequence). This CDR3 reads CASSLMRGQGAYNEQFF. The CDR3, as DNA: TGTGCCAGCAGCCTTATGCGTGGTCAGGGAGCATACAATGAGCAGTTCTTC.